The 26 T cell receptor beta chains in this list originate from one sample, sequenced in a study of high-grade serous ovarian cancer treatment subgroups. The tumor samples were collected prior to definitive surgery or chemotherapy. Assay: immunoSEQ multiplex PCR; the TCRdb copy retains only in-frame clones and omits some. The sample holds more than 650 clones, roughly 79% seen once. The sequenced material came from tumor tissue. The origin of the receptors is a human donor with high-grade serous ovarian cancer.

The chain recombines TRBV19 with TRBJ1-5, with 7 bases lining up with TRBD1. Losses at the gene ends were 5 bases for V and 5 bases for J; bases not matched to a gene: 6. Per germline, CDR1 LNHDA and CDR2 SQIVND (reference sequence). CDR3 length: 14 amino acids. CDR3 amino acids: CASSGQGVDQPQHF. In DNA, the CDR3 is TGTGCCAGTAGTGGTCAGGGGGTAGATCAGCCCCAGCATTTT.

The chain combines TRBV6-5 with TRBJ1-6; D perhaps matches TRBD1 (5 bases). Germline CDR1 reads MNHEY; CDR2 reads SVGAGI. V dropped 2 bases and J dropped 9 bases, with 11 bases sitting between them. The CDR3 covers 14 residues. The CDR3 DNA sequence: TGTGCCAGCAGTTACGGGGGAATAGGTTCACCCCTCCACTTT. Translated: CASSYGGIGSPLHF.

The V call is TRBV15, the J call TRBJ1-6; unclear D gene. The germline V and J ends were trimmed by 2 bases and 7 bases, with 9 bases remaining between them. The V gene's germline CDR1 is LNHNV and CDR2 YYDKDF (reference sequence). This CDR3 has 14 amino acids. The CDR3 DNA reads as TGTGCCACCAGCAGATCCACAGAAAATTCACCCCTCCACTTT. Translating it yields CATSRSTENSPLHF.

This chain connects TRBV28 to TRBJ2-1; 12 bases fit TRBD2. After removal of 5 bases from V and 4 bases from J, the junction contained 9 bases not matched to a gene. There are 17 residues in the CDR3. CDR1 is MDHEN, CDR2 SYDVKM, per germline. CDR3 loop: CASSTPLAGGQYNEQFF. CDR3 in DNA: TGTGCCAGCAGTACGCCCCTAGCGGGGGGGCAGTACAATGAGCAGTTCTTC.

In its sample, this clone was seen a few times. The chain joins TRBV28 to TRBJ2-2; 9 bases map to TRBD2. The V segment lost 4 bases and the J segment 8 bases; nucleotides outside the gene matches: 8. The CDR3 is 15 residues long. CDR1 and CDR2 (germline): MDHEN, SYDVKM. CDR3 amino acids: CASSSGGRASGELFF. The CDR3 nucleotides are TGTGCCAGCAGTTCAGGCGGGAGGGCCTCGGGGGAGCTGTTTTTT. Looking up the rest from reference TRBV28 and TRBJ2-2 gives the full variable domain: DVKVTQSSRYLVKRTGEKVFLECVQDMDHENMFWYRQDPGLGLRLIYFSYDVKMKEKGDIPEGYSVSREKKERFSLILESASTNQTSMYLCASSSGGRASGELFFGEGSRLTVL.

The rearrangement links TRBV7-8 to TRBJ2-2, with D possibly TRBD2 on 6 matching bases. V lost 2 bases and J 4 bases, leaving 11 bases between the germline ends. The CDR3 spans 15 residues. Germline CDR1 SGHVS, CDR2 FQNEAQ. CDR3 sequence: CASSLREETTGELFF. The DNA for the CDR3 is TGTGCCAGCAGCTTAAGGGAGGAAACCACCGGGGAGCTGTTTTTT.

This CDR3 is CASSEVSGDYNEQFF. Written as DNA, the CDR3 is TGTGCCAGCAGTGAAGTTAGCGGGGACTACAATGAGCAGTTCTTC. V and J are TRBV6-1 and TRBJ2-1, with TRBD2 matching 8 bases. Germline trimming cut 1 base from V and 3 bases from J; bases unmatched to any gene: 2. The CDR3 is 15 amino acids. Germline lookup yields CDR1 MNHNS and CDR2 SASEGT.

This clone came up a few times. This chain uses TRBV6-6 with TRBJ1-1, with D hard to call. This CDR3 region has 14 residues. The V end was cut by 6 bases, the J end by 4 bases, with 15 bases between. Germline CDR1 and CDR2: MNHNY and SVGAGI (reference sequence). The CDR3 region has the DNA TGTGCCAGCAGGAAACCAGATCCACTCACTGAAGCTTTCTTT. It yields the protein CASRKPDPLTEAFF.

The chain uses TRBV6-6 and TRBJ2-3; D unclear. The CDR3 runs to 13 residues. Germline lookup yields CDR1 MNHNY and CDR2 SVGAGI (reference sequence). Trimming removed 0 bases from V and 4 bases from J, with 5 bases in between. CDR3 sequence reads: CASSYSRSDTQYF. The CDR3 DNA reads TGTGCCAGCAGTTACTCCCGCTCAGATACGCAGTATTTT.

This chain joins TRBV11-2 and TRBJ1-1; possibly TRBD1 for D (5 bases). CDR3 size: 14 residues. Germline lookup yields CDR1 SGHAT and CDR2 FQNNGV. V was shortened by 3 bases and J by 3 bases, with 11 bases between the two germline ends. The CDR3 bases are TGTGCCAGCAGCTTCGAACGGGGGTACACTGAAGCTTTCTTT. Its translation is CASSFERGYTEAFF.

V usage is TRBV25-1 and J usage is TRBJ2-7; TRBD2 aligns across 12 bases. Germline V gene lookup returns CDR1 MGHDK and CDR2 SYGVNS. V gave up 3 bases and J gave up 7 bases; unmatched junction bases: 10. The CDR3 extends over 16 amino acids. This chain's CDR3 is CASSDERLAGVHEQYF. CDR3 nucleotides: TGTGCCAGCAGTGACGAACGACTAGCGGGAGTTCATGAGCAGTACTTC.

This clone was found once. The rearrangement links TRBV13 to TRBJ2-1, with D tentatively TRBD2 (5 bases). Germline loops: CDR1 PRHDT, CDR2 FYEKMQ (reference sequence). Trimming cost V 4 bases and J 2 bases, with 15 bases left between them. The CDR3 spans 16 residues. CDR3 residues: CASSSPPGNPYNEQFF. In DNA form, the CDR3 reads TGTGCCAGCAGCTCGCCCCCCGGGAACCCCTACAATGAGCAGTTCTTC. The complete variable domain, with remaining parts taken from reference TRBV13 and TRBJ2-1, reads AAGVIQSPRHLIKEKRETATLKCYPIPRHDTVYWYQQGPGQDPQFLISFYEKMQSDKGSIPDRFSAQQFSDYHSELNMSSLELGDSALYFCASSSPPGNPYNEQFFGPGTRLTVL.

The V call is TRBV7-9, the J call TRBJ1-2; perhaps TRBD1 as D (5 bases). This CDR3 comprises 13 residues. Germline lookup yields CDR1 SEHNR and CDR2 FQNEAQ (reference sequence). Deletions cut 1 base from V and 13 bases from J, with 16 bases between. CDR3 coding DNA: TGTGCCAGCAGCTTAGATCGGGGCGGGGGTCGCACCTTC. This sequence encodes CASSLDRGGGRTF.

The chain links TRBV28 to TRBJ2-7; the match to TRBD1 covers 7 bases. The germline CDR1 and CDR2 sequences are MDHEN and SYDVKM. V lost 5 bases to trimming and J lost 3 bases; unmatched junction nucleotides: 16. The CDR3 sequence is 17 residues long. CDR3: CASSPIARRTGFYEQYV. Here the CDR3 DNA reads TGTGCCAGCAGTCCTATAGCCCGGCGGACAGGCTTCTACGAGCAGTACGTC.

The chain carries TRBV5-6 and TRBJ1-2, with D unresolved. Trimming cost V 7 bases and J 4 bases, with 17 bases left between them. CDR1 is SGHDT and CDR2 is YYEEEE in the germline V gene. This CDR3 comprises 14 residues. In nucleotides, the CDR3 is TGTGCCAGCCGATTTAGTCGAAAGACCTATGGCTACACCTTC. Translated: CASRFSRKTYGYTF.

J is TRBJ2-4 and V is TRBV5-6; maybe TRBD2 (6 bases). The germline V gene has CDR1 SGHDT and CDR2 YYEEEE. Between the trimmed V and J ends, which lost 3 bases and 0 bases, there was a span of 13 bases. This CDR3 contains 16 residues. CDR3 loop: CASSSLGGTAKNIQYF. DNA for the CDR3: TGTGCCAGCAGCTCCCTCGGGGGTACAGCCAAAAACATTCAGTACTTC. Using reference TRBV5-6 and TRBJ2-4 for the parts outside the CDR3, the full variable domain is DAGVTQSPTHLIKTRGQQVTLRCSPKSGHDTVSWYQQALGQGPQFIFQYYEEEERQRGNFPDRFSGHQFPNYSSELNVNALLLGDSALYLCASSSLGGTAKNIQYFGAGTRLSVL.

This chain links TRBV19 with TRBJ1-1; 8 bases match TRBD1. The germline CDR1 and CDR2 sequences are LNHDA and SQIVND (reference sequence). The J segment lost 11 bases and the V segment lost 8 bases, leaving 13 bases of the junction unmatched. The CDR3 consists of 13 residues. In DNA form, the CDR3 reads TGTGCCAGTCGGACGCCGGGACAGGAGAAGGCTTTCTTT. Translating gives CASRTPGQEKAFF. Full variable domain (rest looked up from reference TRBV19 and TRBJ1-1): DGGITQSPKYLFRKEGQNVTLSCEQNLNHDAMYWYRQDPGQGLRLIYYSQIVNDFQKGDIAEGYSVSREKKESFPLTVTSAQKNPTAFYLCASRTPGQEKAFFGQGTRLTVV.

The chain uses TRBV7-3 and TRBJ2-1; perhaps TRBD2 as D (6 bases). The CDR3 is 14 residues long. Germline values: CDR1 SGHTA, CDR2 FQGTGA. V was cut by 2 bases and J by 7 bases, with 12 bases left in between. The CDR3 DNA reads TGTGCCAGCAGCTTAGCGGGGACCGGGAATGAGCAGTTCTTC. It encodes CASSLAGTGNEQFF.

This rearrangement joins TRBV30 to TRBJ2-7; possible D gene TRBD2, 5 bases. The CDR3 consists of 11 residues. CDR1 is GTSNPN, CDR2 SVGIG, per germline (reference sequence). V lost 2 bases and J lost 7, with 9 bases in between. The CDR3 loop reads CAWSLGGEQYF. The CDR3, as DNA: TGTGCCTGGAGTCTAGGCGGGGAGCAGTACTTC. Variable domain in full (rest from reference TRBV30 and TRBJ2-7): SQTIHQWPATLVQPVGSPLSLECTVEGTSNPNLYWYRQAAGRGLQLLFYSVGIGQISSEVPQNLSASRPQDRQFILSSKKLLLSDSGFYLCAWSLGGEQYFGPGTRLTVT.

The chain is built from TRBV6-6 and TRBJ2-1, with 7 bases lining up with TRBD1. With V trimmed by 6 bases and J by 6 bases, 5 bases remained unmatched. CDR1 is MNHNY and CDR2 is SVGAGI in the germline V gene (reference sequence). This CDR3 comprises 13 residues. CDR3 loop: CASSSGTVNEQFF. CDR3 in DNA: TGTGCCAGCAGCTCGGGGACAGTCAATGAGCAGTTCTTC.

About this clone itself: The same CDR3 can be traced to other DNA sequences in this sample. The chain combines TRBV5-1 with TRBJ1-2, with TRBD1 as a possible D gene (6 bases). V shed 2 bases and J shed 9 bases, with 14 bases lying between them. This CDR3 is built from 13 residues. CDR1 and CDR2 (germline): SGHRS, YFSETQ. CDR3 residues: CASSFGQPGSYTF. As DNA, the CDR3 is TGCGCCAGCAGCTTTGGACAGCCTGGAAGCTACACCTTC.

The chain employs TRBV6-6 and TRBJ2-5; D uncertain. Germline CDR1 reads MNHNY; CDR2 reads SVGAGI (reference sequence). V lost 3 bases and J 2 bases, leaving 10 bases between the germline ends. The CDR3 runs to 14 residues. For the CDR3, the DNA is TGTGCCAGCAGTTATTCCGGAATTCAAGAGACCCAGTACTTC. As protein: CASSYSGIQETQYF.

In this sample, this clone is large (0.1 to 1%). V gene TRBV5-1 combines with J gene TRBJ1-3, with TRBD1 as a possible D gene (6 bases). The CDR3 consists of 16 residues. With 4 bases removed from V and 0 bases from J, the gap between germline ends came to 14 bases. In germline, CDR1 is SGHRS, CDR2 YFSETQ. The CDR3 nucleotides are TGCGCCAGCAGCGAGGACAGCCAAAGCTCTGGAAACACCATATATTTT. Encoded protein: CASSEDSQSSGNTIYF.

The V and J genes are TRBV7-6 and TRBJ2-5; D may be TRBD2 (6 bases). This CDR3 comprises 13 residues. Germline V gene data show CDR1 as SGHVS and CDR2 as FNYEAQ. Trimming took off 3 bases at V and 4 bases at J, with 9 bases between the two ends. CDR3 sequence (DNA): TGTGCCAGCAGCTTTTCCGGGGGAGAGACCCAGTACTTC. Protein product: CASSFSGGETQYF.

In this sample, this clone turned up a few times. The chain joins TRBV5-5 to TRBJ2-7; 11 bases fit TRBD2. V gave up 3 bases and J gave up 1 base; unmatched junction bases: 6. CDR1 is SGHKS and CDR2 is YYEKEE in the germline V gene (reference sequence). The CDR3 covers 16 residues. This CDR3 is CASSSLLAGASYEQYF. In DNA, the CDR3 is TGTGCCAGCAGCTCTCTACTAGCGGGAGCATCCTACGAGCAGTACTTC.

This clone has just one count. This chain links TRBV9 with TRBJ1-3; 7 bases fit TRBD1. Germline lookup yields CDR1 SGDLS and CDR2 YYNGEE. This CDR3 has 14 residues. V lost 3 bases to trimming and J lost 3 bases; unmatched junction nucleotides: 3. This CDR3 reads CASSGGTDGNTIYF. For the CDR3, the DNA is TGTGCCAGCAGCGGGGGGACAGATGGAAACACCATATATTTT.